This T cell receptor beta chain was observed in a study of blood T cells in healthy people across ages (dated by TCRdb to between 2014 and 2017). Some background on the complete study: In model experiments, template switching captured about one uniquely barcoded TCR beta cDNA molecule for every two T cells. The study measured age-related changes in TCR beta repertoire diversity using deep sequencing normalized with unique cDNA molecular identifiers. To avoid experimental bias, donors of different ages were distributed randomly across sequencing lanes. The study analyzed two additional independent replicas of 1 million unique cDNA reads from the same blood draw for two donors, one aged 18 to 30 and one aged 80 or older. Donors were grouped into four age groups: young (average approximately 15 years), middle-aged (39), aged (roughly 62) and long-lived (just over 80). Broad study findings and their caveats: Conclusive comparison of naive and antigen-experienced compartments was prevented by the profiling of bulk unsorted PBMCs. Compared with the aged group, the long-lived group had more naive CD4+ T cells, fewer expanded clones and increased TCR diversity, a pattern suggesting age selection. The percentage of naive T cells measured by flow cytometry correlated strongly with observed TCR beta diversity. Observed TCR beta diversity per million T cells fell roughly linearly with age, and a significant reduction was already apparent by age about 43. The CMV infection status of donors was not known, potentially confounding age-related changes in expanded clonotypes. Total diversity estimates from one million sequenced T cells were considered lower bounds and underestimates.

Library preparation was by 5' RACE. Sequenced on an Illumina HiSeq 2500. A second roughly 6 to 12 cycle PCR used a sample-barcoded 5' primer and a J-beta primer mix. A template-switch 5' adaptor carrying 12 random nucleotides introduced a unique molecular identifier onto each TCR beta cDNA molecule. Each sample yielded at least 3 million CDR3-containing paired-end reads. First-strand cDNA synthesis was performed from all RNA using the Mint cDNA synthesis kit, with priming by a TRBC-specific oligonucleotide. After uracil-DNA glycosylase treatment, a first 18-cycle PCR used universal primers M1SS and BC2_uni_R on all cDNA. The study's own analysis went as follows. Each sample was normalized by randomly selecting 1 million high-quality reads, each carrying a distinct molecular identifier. Reads sharing molecular identifiers were discarded rather than binned into consensus sequences. MiTCR, with a Q25 quality threshold and the strictest error-elimination algorithm, was used for CDR3 identification, clonotype clustering and error correction. A nonparametric unseen species model with Euler transformation was used to estimate a lower bound on total TCR beta diversity. The raw public reads went through TCRdb reprocessing: fastp at Q25, MiXCR clone calling, in-frame beta chains kept. Under each unique CDR3 protein, matching rows form one entry showing the most common genes and DNA. The V and J calls and clone size come from TCRdb's table, not from the authors' own analysis. The sample table records nearly 1 million distinct CDR3 sequences; roughly 51% of these occur just once. The ten largest clones take up about 22% of the sample.

This clonotype has more than one count but fewer than ten. Its specific antigen is unknown. No quality values exist for individual bases; no much larger clone is one base distant. The CDR1 and CDR2 encoded by the germline V gene (reference sequence) are DFQATT and SNEGSKA. Trimming accounts for 6 bases at V and 5 bases at J, while the number of junction bases matched to no gene is 11. From the cysteine up to the phenylalanine, the CDR3 has a length of 14 residues. Only the CDR3 DNA is retained, 42 bases long and in frame from the first base. Systemically healthy Caucasian individuals from Russia, some 36 in total and aged roughly 6 to 100 years, were included as donors. Each donor gave roughly 9.5 milliliters of peripheral blood, collected into EDTA-treated Vacutainer tubes. Ficoll-Paque density-gradient centrifugation was used to isolate PBMCs, with at least 6.5 million per sample. Trizol reagent was used to extract total RNA from PBMCs, with at least 5.5 micrograms per sample. For every donor, an aliquot of PBMCs went through flow cytometry to measure the percentages of naive CD45RAhigh/CD27high T cells.

The sequenced sample consisted of blood. This chain is built from TRBV20-1 and TRBJ1-2; TRBD1 agrees with 8 junctional bases. The sequence came from a woman aged 60-75 years in good health. CDR3 reads: CSAPRQGLEYGYTF. The nucleotides read TGCAGTGCGCCGCGACAGGGGCTGGAATATGGCTACACCTTC.